These T cell receptor beta chains were read from a single sample in a study of graft-versus-host responses after intestinal transplantation. Their cognate antigens are unknown. Profiling relied on immunoSEQ multiplex PCR, and the TCRdb table lists in-frame clones only, not all of them. This table holds 100,000 or so clones, 90% to 95% found once. Here the sequenced sample was unstimulated CD8+ T cells sorted from spleen or lymph node cells, taken before transplant. These receptors were collected from a human donor who was the organ donor for an intestinal transplant. CDR3s leave out the opening cysteine and the closing phenylalanine or tryptophan. A D gene is named only where the DNA matches it firmly.

CDR3aa: ASSLLGQGNTGELF; d_gene: -; v_gene: TRBV5-1
CDR3aa: ASSYSTSGLSYEQY; d_gene: TRBD2; v_gene: TRBV6-5
CDR3aa: ASSHVNEQY; d_gene: -; v_gene: TRBV4-1
CDR3aa: ASSQGVLANNEQF; d_gene: -; v_gene: TRBV2
CDR3aa: ASSSGQGLNYGYT; d_gene: TRBD1; v_gene: TRBV28
CDR3aa: ASSLSLRQPQH; d_gene: -; v_gene: TRBV27
CDR3aa: ASSLWGLTEAF; d_gene: -; v_gene: TRBV28
CDR3aa: ASSVGGLSTDTQY; d_gene: TRBD2; v_gene: TRBV9
CDR3aa: ASGGSNHGYT; d_gene: -; v_gene: TRBV11-3
CDR3aa: ASSLKRFSWRDGYT; d_gene: -; v_gene: TRBV27
CDR3aa: ASTPGNGAF; d_gene: -; v_gene: TRBV6-6
CDR3aa: ASSLVQGIGTEAF; d_gene: -; v_gene: TRBV7-9
CDR3aa: ASSFDRVLQEQF; d_gene: TRBD1; v_gene: TRBV13
CDR3aa: ASSPPPHRGTGKTQY; d_gene: TRBD1; v_gene: TRBV11-2
CDR3aa: ASSSGGGYGYT; d_gene: TRBD1; v_gene: TRBV7-9
CDR3aa: ASSLGPGQETQY; d_gene: -; v_gene: TRBV5-5